The next 29 T cell receptor beta chains were all read from a single sample in a study of identical twins (dated by TCRdb to 2015 to 2016). Libraries were built with 5' RACE. The reads were generated on an Illumina HiSeq 2000. TCRdb redid the processing of the public reads, applying fastp at Q25 and MiXCR, and retained in-frame beta chains. Every distinct CDR3 protein forms one entry, paired with its most common genes and DNA. This sample lists about 890,000 distinct CDR3 sequences; approximately 13% were detected once. In total, the top ten clones hold around 1.5% of the sample. Separately, the same data were catalogued under a study of yellow fever vaccine responses in identical twins.

Sequenced input: PBMCs. The receptors were gathered from a woman aged 18 to 35 in good health.

The V gene is TRBV4-1, the J gene TRBJ2-2, with 8 bases fitting TRBD2. After removal of 8 bases from V and 4 bases from J, the junction contained 6 bases not matched to a gene. The V gene's germline CDR1 is MGHRA and CDR2 YSYEKL. The CDR3 consists of 14 residues. CDR3 nucleotide sequence: TGCGCCAGCCGAGCGGGAGTTATCACCGGGGAGCTGTTTTTT. Translating gives CASRAGVITGELFF.

This chain joins TRBV5-5 and TRBJ2-7; TRBD1 might be the D (6 bases). CDR3 length: 13 residues. V shed 6 bases and J shed 2 bases, with 12 bases lying between them. Germline CDR1 SGHKS, CDR2 YYEKEE (reference sequence). The CDR3 DNA follows: TGTGCCAGCAACATACAGGGTCCCTACGAGCAGTACTTC. Translated: CASNIQGPYEQYF.

V gene TRBV10-3 combines with J gene TRBJ2-7; D is ambiguous. The germline CDR1 and CDR2 sequences are ENHRY and SYGVKD. The V and J ends lost 3 bases and 3 bases respectively, with 6 bases between them. The length of the CDR3 is 12 residues. The CDR3 DNA reads as TGTGCCATCAGTGAAGGTCTCTACGAGCAGTACTTC. Protein: CAISEGLYEQYF.

This clonotype occurred many times. The J gene is TRBJ1-3, the V gene TRBV5-1; D is unresolved. V lost 0 bases, J lost 1 base, and 11 bases lay in between. The CDR3 has 16 residues. From germline, CDR1 is SGHRS and CDR2 YFSETQ. In DNA, the CDR3 is TGCGCCAGCAGCTTGGAACAGATCTATTCTGGAAACACCATATATTTT. The encoded protein is CASSLEQIYSGNTIYF.

The chain carries TRBV4-1 and TRBJ2-1; the match to TRBD2 covers 9 bases. This CDR3 is 19 amino acids long. V trimming: 8 bases; J trimming: 0 bases; junction bases outside the gene matches: 17. Germline lookup yields CDR1 MGHRA and CDR2 YSYEKL. The CDR3 coding sequence is TGCGCCAGCCGCAAGGGTGGATTAGCGGGGGAAAGCTCCTACAATGAGCAGTTCTTC. Translation: CASRKGGLAGESSYNEQFF.

V gene TRBV20-1 combines with J gene TRBJ2-5; D gene uncertain. Germline V CDR1 and CDR2: DFQATT, SNEGSKA (reference sequence). Trimming pared 2 bases from V and 4 bases from J, leaving 8 bases between. The CDR3 spans 12 residues. In DNA, the CDR3 is TGCAGTGCTAGACCAGACGGAGAGACCCAGTACTTC. Translating it yields CSARPDGETQYF.

The CDR3 DNA follows: TGCAGTGCCTGGGACAGGGGAACAGATACGCAGTATTTT. It codes for CSAWDRGTDTQYF. This chain uses TRBV20-1 with TRBJ2-3, with 10 bases lining up with TRBD1. Germline V gives CDR1 DFQATT, CDR2 SNEGSKA (reference sequence). V trimming: 6 bases; J trimming: 3 bases; junction bases outside the gene matches: 3. The CDR3 extends over 13 amino acids.

The chain couples TRBV19 to TRBJ2-1, with 7 bases fitting TRBD2. CDR3 size: 17 residues. V was clipped by 3 bases and J by 10 bases; unmatched bases: 18. Looked up from germline, CDR1 is LNHDA and CDR2 is SQIVND (reference sequence). The CDR3 loop is CASSIPTYRGGPREQFF. DNA of the CDR3: TGTGCCAGTAGTATCCCCACGTATCGGGGAGGGCCTCGGGAGCAGTTCTTC.

This clonotype was recorded many times. The chain recombines TRBV3-1 with TRBJ2-7; D tentatively reads TRBD1 or TRBD2 (6 bases each). CDR1 and CDR2 (germline): LGHDT, YNNKEL (reference sequence). V was shortened by 3 bases and J by 7 bases, with 19 bases between the two germline ends. The CDR3 runs 15 residues. CDR3 sequence (DNA): TGTGCCAGCAGCCAGCGGGACATTAACACAGGGGAGCAGTACTTC. It translates to CASSQRDINTGEQYF.

This chain connects TRBV5-1 to TRBJ2-1; perhaps TRBD2 as D (6 bases). The CDR3 length is 15 residues. CDR1 SGHRS and CDR2 YFSETQ come from the germline V gene. V was pared by 4 bases and J by 2 bases, with 13 bases between. CDR3 nucleotides: TGCGCCAGCAGCGTGATAGCGGCCACCTACAATGAGCAGTTCTTC. It encodes CASSVIAATYNEQFF.

V and J are TRBV14 and TRBJ2-1; TRBD2 aligns across 11 bases. Germline V gene data show CDR1 as SGHDN and CDR2 as FVKESK. CDR3 length: 19 residues. V lost 0 bases, J lost 4 bases, and 11 bases stayed unmatched. The CDR3, as DNA: TGTGCCAGCAGCCAAGATCCGAGATTTTTAGCGGGAGGGTACAATGAGCAGTTCTTC. It specifies CASSQDPRFLAGGYNEQFF.

The V gene is TRBV6-5, the J gene TRBJ2-1; D ambiguous. The CDR3 contains 11 residues. V lost 6 bases and J 10 bases, leaving 10 bases between the germline ends. The germline V gene encodes CDR1 MNHEY and CDR2 SVGAGI. CDR3 nucleotides: TGTGCCAGCAGCATTATTGGGGAGCAGTTCTTC. Its translation is CASSIIGEQFF.

This clonotype was counted at least ten times. V is TRBV28 and J is TRBJ2-5, with 7 bases lining up with TRBD1. This CDR3 is built from 13 residues. With V trimmed by 6 bases and J by 3 bases, 4 bases remained unmatched. In germline, CDR1 is MDHEN, CDR2 SYDVKM. CDR3 in DNA: TGTGCCAGCAGCCGGGACAGAAAAGAGACCCAGTACTTC. Protein sequence: CASSRDRKETQYF.

This clonotype was found a few times. The genes are TRBV7-9 and TRBJ2-7; TRBD2 matches 8 bases. The CDR3 sequence is 15 residues long. Trimming removed 5 bases from V and 5 bases from J; junction bases left unmatched: 11. The V gene's germline CDR1 is SEHNR and CDR2 FQNEAQ (reference sequence). The CDR3 nucleotides are TGTGCCAGCAGCGACCAGAGCGGGAGATCCCACGAGCAGTACTTC. The encoded protein is CASSDQSGRSHEQYF.

V and J are TRBV12-3 or TRBV12-4 and TRBJ2-4; D uncertain. Trimming shortened V by 5 bases and J by 6 bases, and 8 bases separated the two germline ends. The CDR3 has 12 amino acids. The CDR3 loop reads CASSPHRNIQYF. The CDR3 bases are TGTGCCAGCAGTCCTCACAGAAACATTCAGTACTTC.

The gene calls are TRBV24-1 and TRBJ2-3, with TRBD1 as a possible D gene (5 bases). Germline V gene sequence: CDR1 KGHDR, CDR2 SFDVKD. V was clipped by 7 bases and J by 3 bases, with 13 bases between them. This CDR3 has 14 residues. In DNA form, the CDR3 reads TGTGCCACCAGATCTGGGGCCAAAACAGATACGCAGTATTTT. Translated, it gives CATRSGAKTDTQYF.

The rearrangement links TRBV4-2 to TRBJ2-3; tentatively, D is TRBD2 (5 bases). Germline-derived CDR1 and CDR2 are LGHNA and YNFKEQ. V was clipped by 2 bases and J by 1 base, with 22 bases between them. The CDR3 is 19 residues long. CDR3 DNA sequence: TGTGCCAGCAGCCAAACTACTAGTGTTTCCAGGTGGGGCACAGATACGCAGTATTTT. This sequence encodes CASSQTTSVSRWGTDTQYF.

J is TRBJ2-1 and V is TRBV5-3; D is unresolved. TRBV5-3 is reported as an ORF; its role is uncertain. This CDR3 contains 14 residues. V was pared by 4 bases and J by 3 bases, with 11 bases between. In DNA, the CDR3 is TGTGCCAGAAGCCCTGGGAAATTCTACAATGAGCAGTTCTTC. Translating gives CARSPGKFYNEQFF.

This chain connects TRBV13 to TRBJ1-2; D is uncertain. The CDR3 length is 15 residues. V lost 5 bases to trimming and J lost 0 bases, with 13 bases between them. Germline assignment: CDR1 PRHDT and CDR2 FYEKMQ (reference sequence). The CDR3 DNA reads as TGTGCCAGCAGCCCCCGGTTACAGACTAACTATGGCTACACCTTC. The encoded protein is CASSPRLQTNYGYTF.

The rearrangement links TRBV15 to TRBJ2-1, with D uncertain. V was trimmed by 2 bases and J by 0 bases, leaving 8 bases between them. The CDR3 is 15 residues long. Looked up from germline, CDR1 is LNHNV and CDR2 is YYDKDF (reference sequence). DNA of the CDR3: TGTGCCACCAGCAGATTCCGTAGCTCCTACAATGAGCAGTTCTTC. It is translated as CATSRFRSSYNEQFF.

The table lists this clonotype with many counts. The J gene is TRBJ1-1, the V gene TRBV20-1; TRBD1 matches 8 bases. Germline V CDR1 and CDR2: DFQATT, SNEGSKA (reference sequence). The trim removed 1 base at V and 1 base at J, leaving 5 bases unmatched. The CDR3 length is 15 residues. CDR3: CSARATGTGNTEAFF. The CDR3 DNA reads as TGCAGTGCTAGAGCCACCGGGACAGGGAACACTGAAGCTTTCTTT.

In its sample, this clonotype was seen a few times. The rearrangement links TRBV20-1 to TRBJ1-1; weak D call: TRBD1 (5 bases). Trimming pared 0 bases from V and 3 bases from J, leaving 8 bases between. Germline CDR1 and CDR2: DFQATT and SNEGSKA (reference sequence). This CDR3 is built from 13 residues. CDR3 residues: CSARDWGYTEAFF. CDR3 in DNA: TGCAGTGCTAGAGATTGGGGGTACACTGAAGCTTTCTTT.

The table lists this clonotype with many counts. The CDR3 sequence is CASSSESTGELFF. The CDR3, as DNA: TGTGCCAGCAGCTCGGAGAGCACCGGGGAGCTGTTTTTT. The genes are TRBV7-7 and TRBJ2-2; no definite D call. In germline, CDR1 is SSHAT, CDR2 FNYEAQ (reference sequence). This CDR3 comprises 13 residues. V lost 4 bases, J lost 4 bases, and 7 bases lay in between.

The chain combines TRBV20-1 with TRBJ2-1; perhaps TRBD1 as D (7 bases). The ends were cut back, 3 bases at V and 9 bases at J, with 18 bases in the middle. This CDR3 spans 14 amino acids. In germline, CDR1 is DFQATT, CDR2 SNEGSKA (reference sequence). The CDR3 here is CSASDRVGGGEQFF. Written as DNA, the CDR3 is TGCAGTGCTAGCGACAGGGTCGGGGGTGGTGAGCAGTTCTTC.

The rearrangement uses TRBV20-1 and TRBJ2-3, with 9 nucleotides matching TRBD2. V lost 5 bases and J lost 3; bases outside the gene matches: 3. There are 13 residues in the CDR3. Germline V CDR1 and CDR2: DFQATT, SNEGSKA (reference sequence). CDR3 in amino acids: CSARLAVTDTQYF. CDR3 nucleotide sequence: TGCAGTGCTCGACTAGCGGTAACAGATACGCAGTATTTT.

There are many counts of this clonotype. This sequence joins TRBV5-1 and TRBJ2-1, with TRBD1 as a possible D gene (6 bases). The CDR3 has 17 amino acids. The germline V gene has CDR1 SGHRS and CDR2 YFSETQ. V lost 4 bases and J 1 base, leaving 18 bases between the germline ends. The CDR3 bases are TGCGCCAGCAGCGCGGAGCAGGGGAGTCAGTCCTACAATGAGCAGTTCTTC. Encoded protein: CASSAEQGSQSYNEQFF.

This clonotype was seen more than once but under ten times. V is TRBV3-1 and J is TRBJ2-1, with 10 nucleotides matching TRBD2. The CDR3 covers 14 residues. V was pared by 4 bases and J by 9 bases, with 6 bases of the junction left unmatched. Per the germline V gene, CDR1 is LGHDT and CDR2 is YNNKEL (reference sequence). The DNA for the CDR3 is TGTGCCAGCAGCCGGTCTATAGCGGGAGGTGAGCAGTTCTTC. Amino acids: CASSRSIAGGEQFF.

This clonotype was seen a few times. The chain has TRBV24-1 and TRBJ2-1, with D maybe TRBD2 (7 bases). This CDR3 spans 13 amino acids. V gave up 6 bases and J gave up 7 bases, with 12 bases separating them. Germline lookup yields CDR1 KGHDR and CDR2 SFDVKD. CDR3 amino acids: CATSWRGGNEQFF. As DNA, the CDR3 is TGTGCCACCAGTTGGAGGGGGGGGAATGAGCAGTTCTTC.

This clonotype was recorded many times. This chain uses TRBV12-3 or TRBV12-4 with TRBJ1-5, with 9 bases matching TRBD1. J lost 6 bases, V lost 6 bases, and 6 bases had no gene match. The CDR3 contains 14 residues. CDR3 nucleotides: TGTGCCAGCAGGGGACAGGGCGAAAGTCAGCCCCAGCATTTT. This gives the protein CASRGQGESQPQHF.